This T cell receptor (beta chain) was captured in a study of regulatory T cells in long-lasting Graves disease. Building of the TCR beta libraries involved iRepertoire HTBI primers and Arm-PCR of CDR3 regions. A single record per CDR3 protein comes from TCRdb applying MiXCR to the multiplex PCR reads. The sample lists hundreds of thousands of distinct CDR3 sequences; about 15% were seen once. This clonotype was recorded many times. The CDR3 consists of 15 residues. V lost 0 bases, J lost 0 bases, and 8 bases lay in between. Looked up from germline, CDR1 is SGDLS and CDR2 is YYNGEE. Time point noted: newly diagnosed GD, antithyroid drugs for less than 3 months. Extracted RNA from PBMCs served as the source of the TCR library. In addition, the sample was reused for a study of T cells in Graves' hyperthyroidism and ophthalmopathy.

This rearrangement joins TRBV9 to TRBJ2-3; D unclear. The source was peripheral blood mononuclear cells (PBMCs), collected at new diagnosis, from a patient treated with antithyroid drugs. The source is a woman in her thirties or forties with Graves disease. The CDR3 nucleotides read TGTGCCAGCAGCGTAGCCCCATCCAGCACAGATACGCAGTATTTT. Translated, it gives CASSVAPSSTDTQYF.